This TCR beta chain was sequenced during a study of shared clonotypes between healthy human individuals. General study findings and limits: The study found lower generation probabilities in non-shared clonotypes than in those shared by all four donors. Since donors were few, the genetic and exposure-history diversity represented was limited. Researchers sampled only blood; tissue repertoires likely differ.

Concerning this clone itself: The antigen is not known.

Positive CCR7 selection of CD45RO-negative cells yielded the naive CD8 cells, and terminally differentiated effector memory CD45RA+ cells were excluded. The CDR3 has 13 amino acids. Deletions cut 3 bases from V and 6 bases from J, with 9 bases between. Per germline, CDR1 MDHEN and CDR2 SYDVKM. At the deep level, the assay was run. Only in-frame clones appear in the TCRdb table, and some are missing; sequencing was by immunoSEQ multiplex PCR. Among more than 2 million clones listed, around 95% were seen once. The TCR was taken from a man aged 18-30 years in good health. Some clones in this sample may be carry-over from other donors' samples. The sequencing sample was made of naive CD8+ T cells from PBMCs. The chain couples TRBV28 to TRBJ1-5; the D is unclear. Here the CDR3 DNA reads TGTGCCAGCAGTTTGGGTTTTTTTCAGCCCCAGCATTTT. As protein: CASSLGFFQPQHF.